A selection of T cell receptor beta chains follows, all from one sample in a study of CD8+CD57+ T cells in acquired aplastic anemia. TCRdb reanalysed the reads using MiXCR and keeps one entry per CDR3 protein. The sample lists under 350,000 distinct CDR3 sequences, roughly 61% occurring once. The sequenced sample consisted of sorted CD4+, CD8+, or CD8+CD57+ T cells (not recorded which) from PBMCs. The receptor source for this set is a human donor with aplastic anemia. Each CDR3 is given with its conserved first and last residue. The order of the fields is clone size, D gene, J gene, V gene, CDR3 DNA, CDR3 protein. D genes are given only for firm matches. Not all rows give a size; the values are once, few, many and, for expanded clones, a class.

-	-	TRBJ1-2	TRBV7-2	TGTGCCAGCAGCTTAGGTTGGGTCCCTAACTATGGCTACACCTTC	CASSLGWVPNYGYTF
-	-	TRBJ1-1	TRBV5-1	TGCGCCAGCAGCTTTGGCGGCCCGGTGGCTGAAGCTTTCTTT	CASSFGGPVAEAFF
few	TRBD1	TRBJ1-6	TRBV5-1	TGCGCCAGCAGGCCGGACAGGGGCTCACCCCTCCACTTT	CASRPDRGSPLHF
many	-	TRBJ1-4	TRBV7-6	TGTGCCAGCAGCTTGGACCCGGGATCAAATGAAAAACTGTTTTTT	CASSLDPGSNEKLFF
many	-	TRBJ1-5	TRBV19	TGTGCCAGTACCCCGGACGGAGGGTGGCCCCTTAATCAGCCCCAGCATTTT	CASTPDGGWPLNQPQHF
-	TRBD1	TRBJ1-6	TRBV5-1	TGCGCCAGCAGCTTGGGAGGACAGGGTCTACATTCACCCCTCCACTTT	CASSLGGQGLHSPLHF
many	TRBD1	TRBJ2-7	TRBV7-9	TGTGCCAGCAGGTCGGGGACAGGAGGCGCCTACGAGCAGTACTTC	CASRSGTGGAYEQYF
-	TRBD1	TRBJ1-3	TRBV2	TGTGCCAGCAGTTGGAGGACAGGGAGCACCATATATTTT	CASSWRTGSTIYF
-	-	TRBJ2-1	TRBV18	TGTGCCAGCTCAACGGGTATTGGGGACCAAGAGCAGTTCTTC	CASSTGIGDQEQFF
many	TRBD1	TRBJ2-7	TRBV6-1	TGTGCCAGCAGTGAAGCGAGGGGGCCAGGGGAGCAGTACTTC	CASSEARGPGEQYF
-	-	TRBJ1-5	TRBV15	TGTGCCACCAGCAGAGTAGGAGGTACGCCCCAGCATTTT	CATSRVGGTPQHF
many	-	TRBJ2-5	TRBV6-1	TGTGCCAGCAAGGGTGAGGCGGGAGAGACCCAGTACTTC	CASKGEAGETQYF
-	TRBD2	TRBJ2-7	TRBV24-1	TGTGCCAGCAGTTTACTAGCGGGAGATTTCATGGAGCAGTACTTC	CASSLLAGDFMEQYF
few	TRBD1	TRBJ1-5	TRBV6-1	TGTGCCAGCAGAGGACAGGGGATTTATAGCAATCAGCCCCAGCATTTT	CASRGQGIYSNQPQHF
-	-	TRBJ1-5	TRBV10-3	TGTGCCATCAGTGGGGGGGGGGGTCGAATTGAGCCCCAGCATTTT	CAISGGGGRIEPQHF
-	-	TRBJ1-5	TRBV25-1	TGTGCCAGCAGTCCAGCCATCTGGGACACCCGGGATCCGCCCCAGCATTTT	CASSPAIWDTRDPPQHF
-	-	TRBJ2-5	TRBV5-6	TGTGCCAGCAGCCTTAGTGAGAGGACGGAGACCCAGTACTTC	CASSLSERTETQYF
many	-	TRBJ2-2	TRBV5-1	TGCGCCAGCAGCTTGGATGGGGGGACCGGGGAGCTGTTTTTT	CASSLDGGTGELFF
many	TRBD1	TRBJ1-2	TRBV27	TGTGCCAGCAGCCGGGACAGGCAAAGTGGCGGCTACACCTTC	CASSRDRQSGGYTF
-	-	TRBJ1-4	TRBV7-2	TGTGCCAGCAGCAAGGGACGCCTGGGGGAAAAACTGTTTTTT	CASSKGRLGEKLFF
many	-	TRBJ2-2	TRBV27	TGTGCCAGCAGACATAGGGGTGGCGGGGAGCTGTTTTTT	CASRHRGGGELFF
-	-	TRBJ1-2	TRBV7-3	TGTGCCAGCAGCTTAATGCGAAGCTATGGCTACACCTTC	CASSLMRSYGYTF
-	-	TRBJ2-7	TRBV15	TGTGCCACCAGCAGCGGCCGGGGTCTCCGTAACGAGCAGTACTTC	CATSSGRGLRNEQYF
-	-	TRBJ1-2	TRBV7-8	TGTGCCAGCAGCTTAGTTAACAGTAACTATGGCTACACCTTC	CASSLVNSNYGYTF
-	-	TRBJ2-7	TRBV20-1	TGCAGTGCTAGCCCACTAGCCCGGGGCAGCTCCTACGAGCAGTACTTC	CSASPLARGSSYEQYF
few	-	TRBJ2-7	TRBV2	TGTGCCAGCAGTGAAGTCGAGGGGTGGGCAGCGACGGACTACGAGCAGTACTTC	CASSEVEGWAATDYEQYF
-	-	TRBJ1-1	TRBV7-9	TGTGCCAGCAGCCCCTCGGGGGGGAGCACTGAAGCTTTCTTT	CASSPSGGSTEAFF
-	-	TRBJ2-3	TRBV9	TGTGCCAGCAGCGCCACAGCAGGGCAGGGCACAGATACGCAGTATTTT	CASSATAGQGTDTQYF
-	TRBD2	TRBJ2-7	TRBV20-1	TGCAGTGCCAAGGGACTAGCGGGCCCCTACGAGCAGTACTTC	CSAKGLAGPYEQYF
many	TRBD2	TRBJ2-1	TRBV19	TGTGCCAGTAGTATGAATTGGGCTAGCGGGGGTAATGAGCAGTTCTTC	CASSMNWASGGNEQFF
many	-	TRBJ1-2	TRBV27	TGTGCCAGCAGTTTAAGCGGGTTGGCTAACTATGGCTACACCTTC	CASSLSGLANYGYTF
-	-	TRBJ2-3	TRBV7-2	TGTGCCAGCAGAGAGGATGGAGTAAACACAGATACGCAGTATTTT	CASREDGVNTDTQYF
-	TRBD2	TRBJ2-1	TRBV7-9	TGTGCCAGCAGCCCACGAGGGACTAGCCAGAATGAGCAGTTCTTC	CASSPRGTSQNEQFF
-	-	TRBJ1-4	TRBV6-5	TGTGCCAGCAGTTACTCTGGGACACTTAATGAAGAGCTGTTTTTT	CASSYSGTLNEELFF
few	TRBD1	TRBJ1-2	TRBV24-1	TGTGCCACCAGCGCTGGGGACAGGGCGGAGGGCTACACCTTC	CATSAGDRAEGYTF
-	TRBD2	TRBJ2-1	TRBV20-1	TGCAGTGCCATACTAGCGGGGGGGGGCAATGAGCAGTTCTTC	CSAILAGGGNEQFF
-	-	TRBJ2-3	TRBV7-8	TGTGCCAGCAGCTTAACCACGGCTGGCACAGATACGCAGTATTTT	CASSLTTAGTDTQYF
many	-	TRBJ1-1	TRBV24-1	TGTGCCACCAGTGATGGAGCCCCCACAAACACTGAAGCTTTCTTT	CATSDGAPTNTEAFF
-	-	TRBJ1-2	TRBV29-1	TGCAGCGTTGAGGCGACTGGGACGGCCTATGGCTACACCTTC	CSVEATGTAYGYTF